The present T cell receptor beta chain was sequenced within a study of shared clonotypes between healthy human individuals. This clone was detected only a few times. The CDR3 sequence is 13 residues long. CDR1 KGHSH and CDR2 LQKENI come from the germline V gene. The V end was cut by 3 bases, the J end by 4 bases, with 7 bases between. In the CD4+ fraction, cells were divided into CD45RA+ naive and CD45RA-negative memory subsets. Some clones are missing from TCRdb's copy, which holds only in-frame ones; the method was immunoSEQ multiplex PCR. The table records 2 million to 2.5 million clones, almost 96% of them present only once.

Source material: naive CD4+ T cells sorted from blood. Documented subset: CD45RA+ positively selected. The TCR sequence derives from a man aged 18 to 30 in good health. The V gene is TRBV18, the J gene TRBJ1-5; D not certain. CDR3 sequence: CASSPFKNQPQHF. In nucleotides, the CDR3 is TGTGCCAGCTCACCCTTCAAGAATCAGCCCCAGCATTTT. Complete variable domain (other parts from reference TRBV18 and TRBJ1-5): NAGVMQNPRHLVRRRGQEARLRCSPMKGHSHVYWYRQLPEEGLKFMVYLQKENIIDESGMPKERFSAEFPKEGPSILRIQQVVRGDSAAYFCASSPFKNQPQHFGDGTRLSIL.